The T cell receptor (beta chain) described here comes from a study of blood T cell repertoires in COVID-19. The wider study: From T cells, B-cell-depleted T cells, or PBMCs came the material, which was cDNA or gDNA.

Sequenced by immunoSEQ multiplex PCR; TCRdb stores in-frame clones only, minus some. The sample has around 400,000 clones, more than 70% seen once. The receptor comes from a woman younger than 45 with COVID-19, enrolled during active disease. What was sequenced was peripheral blood.

CDR3 sequence reads: CASSLSSSYNEQFF. In DNA, the CDR3 is TGCGCCAGCAGCTTGTCCAGTTCCTACAATGAGCAGTTCTTC. V is TRBV5-1 and J is TRBJ2-1; D remains ambiguous. This CDR3 region has 14 residues. The V end lost 1 base, the J end lost 1 base, and 6 bases lay between the germline ends. Germline CDR1 reads SGHRS; CDR2 reads YFSETQ.